This T cell receptor beta chain was recorded in a study of CD8+CD57+ T cells in acquired aplastic anemia. On the study more broadly: Average CD4+ read depth in healthy donors was approximately 9.9 million reads.

Study-level results: The study identified almost 30 CD8+ CDR3 sequences shared by patients and controls.

Of note for this clonotype: The antigen is not known.

Germline V lookup: CDR1 DFQATT, CDR2 SNEGSKA (reference sequence). The V end lost 6 bases, the J end lost 5 bases, and 23 bases lay between the germline ends. The CDR3 length is 15 residues. Genomic DNA templated the TCR beta VDJ and CDR3 profiling. In TCRdb, the reads were re-called with MiXCR into one record per CDR3 protein. This table holds around 180,000 distinct CDR3 sequences, about 60% found once. V gene TRBV20-1 combines with J gene TRBJ2-7; D is perhaps TRBD2 (6 bases). Sequencing was done on a sample of sorted CD4+, CD8+, or CD8+CD57+ T cells (not recorded which) from PBMCs. This clonotype was sampled from a human donor in good health. The CDR3 DNA follows: TGCAGTGCCCCAGCGCGGGGCAGGGTCCCCAACGAGCAGTACTTC. This encodes CSAPARGRVPNEQYF.